This T cell receptor beta chain was captured in a study of immune evolution from preneoplasia to lung adenocarcinoma. Sequencing used immunoSEQ multiplex PCR; TCRdb keeps in-frame clones, though not all of them. The sample has several thousand clones; over 75% are singletons. With 1 base removed from V and 4 bases from J, the gap between germline ends came to 11 bases. Germline V gives CDR1 MGHRA, CDR2 YSYEKL. The CDR3 covers 14 residues. Notes on this clone: Its antigen is still unknown.

Regarding the study as a whole: Normal lung had highest clonality; later lesions appeared denser, more diverse.

This receptor was taken from a person aged 70 to 79 with lung adenocarcinoma. This chain connects TRBV4-1 to TRBJ2-7; no definite D call. The source material was FFPE lung adenocarcinoma in situ tissue. CDR3 coding DNA: TGCGCCAGCAGCCAAGCAGTGGGTTGGTACGAGCAGTACTTC. Residues: CASSQAVGWYEQYF.